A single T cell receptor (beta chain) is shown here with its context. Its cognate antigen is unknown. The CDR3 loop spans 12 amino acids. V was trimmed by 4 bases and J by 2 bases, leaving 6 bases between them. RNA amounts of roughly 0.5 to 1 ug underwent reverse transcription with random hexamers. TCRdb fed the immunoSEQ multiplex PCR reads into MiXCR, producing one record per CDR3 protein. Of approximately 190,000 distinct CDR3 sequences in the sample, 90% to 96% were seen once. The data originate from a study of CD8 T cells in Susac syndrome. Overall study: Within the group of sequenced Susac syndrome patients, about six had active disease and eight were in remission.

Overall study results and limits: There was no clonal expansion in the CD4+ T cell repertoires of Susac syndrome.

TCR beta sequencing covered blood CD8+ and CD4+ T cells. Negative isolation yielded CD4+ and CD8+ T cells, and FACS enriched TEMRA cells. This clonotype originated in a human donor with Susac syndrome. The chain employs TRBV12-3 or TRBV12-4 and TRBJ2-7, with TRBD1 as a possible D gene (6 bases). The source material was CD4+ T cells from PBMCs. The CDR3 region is CASSWDTYEQYF. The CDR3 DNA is TGTGCCAGCAGTTGGGACACCTACGAGCAGTACTTC.